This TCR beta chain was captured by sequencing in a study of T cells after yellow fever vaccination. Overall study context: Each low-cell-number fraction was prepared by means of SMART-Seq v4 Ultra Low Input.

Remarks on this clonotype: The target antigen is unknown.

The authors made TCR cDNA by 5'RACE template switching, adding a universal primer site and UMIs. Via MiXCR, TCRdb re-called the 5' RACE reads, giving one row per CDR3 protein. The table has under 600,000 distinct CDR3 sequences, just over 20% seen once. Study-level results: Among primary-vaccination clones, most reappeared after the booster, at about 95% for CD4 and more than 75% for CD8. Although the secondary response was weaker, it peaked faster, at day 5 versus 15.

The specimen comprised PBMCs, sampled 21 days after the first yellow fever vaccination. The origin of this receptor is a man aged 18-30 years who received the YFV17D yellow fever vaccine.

The CDR3 DNA follows: TGTGCCAGCAGCCCCCACTTGGGAGAGACCCAGTACTTC. This translates into CASSPHLGETQYF. The J gene is TRBJ2-5, the V gene TRBV7-3, with unresolved D. Germline V gene data show CDR1 as SGHTA and CDR2 as FQGTGA. The CDR3 covers 13 residues. V lost 5 bases and J 4 bases, leaving 11 bases between the germline ends.